This is a list of T cell receptor beta chains from one sample in a study of CD4 T cell repertoires in COVID-19. The table came from immunoSEQ multiplex PCR; TCRdb's copy has only in-frame clones and leaves some out. The data show several thousand clones, 80% to 85% seen once. The material sequenced was effector memory CD4+ T cells from blood, taken before the COVID-19 pandemic. These receptors were taken from a human donor who had COVID-19. Each CDR3 is given without its conserved first and last residue. Fields, in order: J gene, clone size, V gene, CDR3 protein. Size values are once, few and many counts, or a class for expanded clones, and some rows have none.

>TRBJ2-1|.|TRBV2
ASTPGVYNEQF
>TRBJ2-1|.|TRBV27
ASRFGTGGIYNEQF
>TRBJ1-2|.|TRBV2
ASSPGGTNYGYT
>TRBJ1-2|few|TRBV6-1
ASSEEGGTSILGGGYT
>TRBJ2-5|.|TRBV12-2
ASRFSDRGPETQY
>TRBJ1-2|.|TRBV6-1
ASSPGQYYGYT
>TRBJ2-3|.|TRBV5-1
ATTTGTGTDTQY
>TRBJ2-5|once|TRBV6-4
ASSDLEADQETQY
>TRBJ2-7|few|TRBV23-1
ASSLSGMAYEQY
>TRBJ1-2|.|TRBV6-1
ASRMGQERPGYT
>TRBJ2-1|once|TRBV18
ASSPENRGNEQF
>TRBJ1-1|.|TRBV10-2
ASRSSAGQNTEAF
>TRBJ2-2|.|TRBV10-3
AISEAGNTGELF
>TRBJ1-1|.|TRBV30
AWSGGGMNTEAF
>TRBJ1-2|once|TRBV5-4
ASSLGQDYGYT
>TRBJ1-2|.|TRBV5-1
ASSEGQGPWGYT
>TRBJ1-5|.|TRBV30
AWSVRAINQPQH
>TRBJ1-1|.|TRBV7-9
ASRRTGEAF
>TRBJ1-2|.|TRBV5-1
ASSSASGYT
>TRBJ1-1|.|TRBV30
AWGTRNTEAF
>TRBJ2-7|few|TRBV6-1
ASSPHLEPYEQY
>TRBJ1-5|once|TRBV19
ASRQGLGNQPQH
>TRBJ2-1|.|TRBV6-6
ASSPDRVSDEQF
>TRBJ2-1|.|TRBV4-1
ASSREGQLNEQF
>TRBJ2-7|.|TRBV6-1
ASIRTSASYEQY
>TRBJ1-1|.|TRBV27
ASSSPSLNTEAF
>TRBJ2-7|.|TRBV2
ASRVGLAGGGEQY
>TRBJ2-1|.|TRBV5-1
ASGGSAGGINEQF
>TRBJ2-2|.|TRBV7-8
ASSKRELGELF
>TRBJ1-6|.|TRBV13
ASSLGSSPLH
>TRBJ2-7|.|TRBV6-5
ASSQDARSYEQY
>TRBJ2-2|.|TRBV28
ASSSSNTGELF
>TRBJ1-1|.|TRBV7-9
ASSPSGANTEAF
>TRBJ2-7|.|TRBV5-6
ASSLAHSYEQY
>TRBJ1-4|.|TRBV6-5
ASSYRTGYEKLF
>TRBJ2-3|.|TRBV25-1
ASSDLTGEGTDTQY
>TRBJ2-3|.|TRBV29-1
SVIWGGTDTQY
>TRBJ1-1|.|TRBV28
ASSSSVNTEAF
>TRBJ1-3|few|TRBV14
ASSQSGYTIY
>TRBJ2-1|.|TRBV5-1
ASSTLMGTANEQF
>TRBJ2-1|.|TRBV6-1
ASSEMGLYNEQF
>TRBJ2-2|.|TRBV2
ASSPGGPTTGELF
>TRBJ2-1|.|TRBV27
ASRRGTGPWEQF
>TRBJ2-2|.|TRBV28
ASKRTGGITGELF
>TRBJ2-2|.|TRBV5-1
ASSLASGGELF
>TRBJ1-2|.|TRBV28
ASSPQGYGYT
>TRBJ1-2|few|TRBV5-1
ASSPGWNNYGYT
>TRBJ1-1|once|TRBV29-1
SVGGQKNTEAF
>TRBJ2-6|.|TRBV27
ASSLRVSGANVLT